The entry below gives a single T cell receptor (beta chain) sequence along with its context. The time point here: newly diagnosed GD, antithyroid drugs for less than 3 months. Researchers made the TCR library from RNA that was extracted from PBMCs. V lost 7 bases, J lost 5 bases, and 11 bases lay in between. The CDR3 runs to 12 residues. The germline gives CDR1 MNHNS, CDR2 SASEGT. This entry is derived from a study of regulatory T cells in long-lasting Graves disease. Combining iRepertoire HTBI primers with Arm-PCR of CDR3 regions, the authors built TCR beta libraries. One entry per CDR3 protein, called by TCRdb with MiXCR from the multiplex PCR reads. The sample comprises about 530,000 distinct CDR3 sequences, approximately 16% of which are singletons, and 25% rests with the top ten. The data also belong to a second study, concerning T cells in Graves' hyperthyroidism and ophthalmopathy.

Source: peripheral blood mononuclear cells (PBMCs), taken at new diagnosis, from a patient treated with antithyroid drugs. This receptor was identified in a woman aged 40-65 years with Graves disease. This chain links TRBV6-1 with TRBJ1-2; D call uncertain. CDR3: CASTNTYYGYTF. The CDR3 nucleotides read TGTGCCAGCACCAACACTTATTATGGCTACACCTTC.